The 15 T cell receptor beta chains presented below share a single source sample, sequenced in a study of cytomegalovirus exposure and HLA in healthy donors. PCR primers comprised 60 Vbeta and 13 Jbeta primers. Clones were sequenced by immunoSEQ multiplex PCR, and TCRdb holds only the in-frame ones, with some missing. Of under 130,000 clones in the sample, around 80% were seen once. What was sequenced was PBMCs. Every receptor here comes from a male donor in good health and CMV-seronegative.

This chain joins TRBV7-9 and TRBJ2-3, with 11 bases fitting TRBD1. J gave up 3 bases and V 4 bases, and 6 bases lay outside the gene matches. The CDR3 is 16 residues long. Germline V gene lookup returns CDR1 SEHNR and CDR2 FQNEAQ (reference sequence). CDR3 bases: TGTGCCAGCAGCTCGGGACAGGGGGTCGGTACAGATACGCAGTATTTT. Its translation: CASSSGQGVGTDTQYF.

This clone occurred a few times. The chain uses TRBV4-1 and TRBJ2-2; 9 bases are shared with TRBD2. The CDR3 consists of 15 residues. J gave up 2 bases and V 3 bases, and 1 base lay outside the gene matches. From germline, CDR1 is MGHRA and CDR2 YSYEKL. CDR3 nucleotide sequence: TGCGCCAGCAGCCAGGGACTAGCCAACACCGGGGAGCTGTTTTTT. This sequence encodes CASSQGLANTGELFF.

This chain uses TRBV11-2 with TRBJ2-7; TRBD2 is a possible D gene (5 bases). Germline CDR1 and CDR2: SGHAT and FQNNGV. The CDR3 has 13 residues. Trimming removed 5 bases from V and 7 bases from J, with 15 bases in between. CDR3 region: CASSPPFWREQYF. The DNA of the CDR3 is TGTGCCAGCAGCCCCCCCTTTTGGAGGGAGCAGTACTTC.

DNA of the CDR3: TGTGCCTCCGATTCCGGGACAGGCACCTACGAGCAGTACTTC. Translating it yields CASDSGTGTYEQYF. The chain uses TRBV30 and TRBJ2-7; TRBD1 matches 8 bases. CDR1 is GTSNPN and CDR2 is SVGIG in the germline V gene (reference sequence). Unmatched junction bases numbered 10, after V lost 7 bases and J lost 2 bases. The CDR3 has 14 amino acids. The full variable domain, in which reference TRBV30 and TRBJ2-7 provide the parts outside the CDR3, is SQTIHQWPATLVQPVGSPLSLECTVEGTSNPNLYWYRQAAGRGLQLLFYSVGIGQISSEVPQNLSASRPQDRQFILSSKKLLLSDSGFYLCASDSGTGTYEQYFGPGTRLTVT.

The sample holds a few counts of this clone. The chain combines TRBV30 with TRBJ1-5; D unresolved. V was trimmed by 0 bases and J by 4 bases, leaving 7 bases between them. Germline CDR1 is GTSNPN and CDR2 is SVGIG (reference sequence). The CDR3 runs to 13 residues. DNA for the CDR3: TGTGCCTGGAGTGTGTCACAGAATCAGCCCCAGCATTTT. It yields the protein CAWSVSQNQPQHF.

The DNA for the CDR3 is TGTGCCAGCGTGGAAGGGGGCGGCTATGGCTACACCTTC. Its translation is CASVEGGGYGYTF. The rearrangement joins TRBV7-9 to TRBJ1-2, with 7 nucleotides matching TRBD1. Per the germline V gene, CDR1 is SEHNR and CDR2 is FQNEAQ (reference sequence). V was pared by 8 bases and J by 4 bases, with 7 bases of the junction left unmatched. The CDR3 length is 13 residues.

This clone turned up a few times. The sample carries other DNA sequences with the same CDR3. V usage is TRBV6-1 and J usage is TRBJ2-2; D might be TRBD2 (6 bases). V lost 5 bases and J lost 3, with 13 bases in between. Germline CDR1 is MNHNS and CDR2 is SASEGT. This CDR3 region has 15 residues. CDR3 amino acids: CASSSRRRDTGELFF. As DNA, the CDR3 is TGTGCCAGCAGTAGTCGGCGGAGGGACACCGGGGAGCTGTTTTTT.

V usage is TRBV10-3 and J usage is TRBJ1-2, with D possibly being TRBD1 (5 bases). V was cut by 4 bases and J by 4 bases, with 13 bases left in between. The CDR3 runs to 14 residues. Looked up from germline, CDR1 is ENHRY and CDR2 is SYGVKD. CDR3 loop: CAISGVGRRYGYTF. CDR3 coding DNA: TGTGCCATCAGTGGAGTGGGGCGTCGCTATGGCTACACCTTC.

The rearrangement links TRBV6-1 to TRBJ1-6; D gene ambiguous. CDR1 and CDR2 (germline): MNHNS, SASEGT. The CDR3 is made up of 17 amino acids. V was shortened by 2 bases and J by 0 bases, with 11 bases between the two germline ends. The CDR3 loop is CASSEQQPSSYNSPLHF. The CDR3 DNA reads as TGTGCCAGCAGTGAACAACAGCCGAGCTCCTATAATTCACCCCTCCACTTT.

The V and J genes are TRBV6-4 and TRBJ1-4; no reliable D call. V was pared by 6 bases and J by 4 bases, with 15 bases between. Germline values: CDR1 MRHNA, CDR2 SNTAGT. The CDR3 has 15 residues. The CDR3 sequence is CASSRTAEGNEKLFF. The CDR3 DNA reads as TGTGCCAGCAGCCGGACGGCCGAGGGTAATGAAAAACTGTTTTTT.

This chain's CDR3 is CATSRDWSSDTGELFF. The CDR3 DNA sequence: TGTGCCACCAGCAGAGATTGGTCCTCGGACACCGGGGAGCTGTTTTTT. The V call is TRBV15, the J call TRBJ2-2; D unresolved. This CDR3 has 16 amino acids. Germline V lookup: CDR1 LNHNV, CDR2 YYDKDF (reference sequence). V was cut by 0 bases and J by 3 bases, with 11 bases left in between.

V usage is TRBV5-4 and J usage is TRBJ2-7; 10 nucleotides match TRBD2. Unmatched junction bases numbered 6, after V lost 0 bases and J lost 3 bases. This CDR3 is built from 16 residues. CDR1 is SGHNT, CDR2 YYREEE, per germline (reference sequence). This CDR3 reads CASSLDLAGVSYEQYF. The CDR3 bases are TGTGCCAGCAGCTTGGACCTAGCGGGAGTCAGCTACGAGCAGTACTTC.

The chain joins TRBV27 to TRBJ2-3, with a weak D call TRBD1 (6 bases). V lost 5 bases and J 3 bases, leaving 9 bases between the germline ends. CDR3 size: 13 residues. Germline lookup yields CDR1 MNHEY and CDR2 SMNVEV (reference sequence). DNA of the CDR3: TGTGCCAGCAGTAACAGGGTTACAGATACGCAGTATTTT. Amino acid sequence: CASSNRVTDTQYF.

The chain combines TRBV9 with TRBJ1-1, with a tentative D call TRBD1 (5 bases). This CDR3 has 13 amino acids. Germline CDR1 SGDLS, CDR2 YYNGEE. V was cut by 1 base and J by 7 bases, with 11 bases left in between. CDR3 in amino acids: CASSVRGYGEAFF. The CDR3 bases are TGTGCCAGCAGCGTACGGGGGTACGGTGAAGCTTTCTTT.

The chain is built from TRBV5-1 and TRBJ1-5, with no clear D. CDR1 and CDR2 (germline): SGHRS, YFSETQ. Trimming cost V 4 bases and J 5 bases, with 13 bases left between them. The CDR3 loop spans 14 amino acids. The CDR3 nucleotides read TGCGCCAGCAGCCCGACGGGGAGGGATCAGCCCCAGCATTTT. Protein sequence: CASSPTGRDQPQHF.